This T cell receptor beta chain was retrieved from a study of cytomegalovirus exposure and HLA in healthy donors. Trimming pared 6 bases from V and 5 bases from J, leaving 14 bases between. Germline CDR1 MRHNA, CDR2 SNTAGT. This CDR3 is built from 13 residues. The primer mix had 60 Vbeta and 13 Jbeta primers. Only in-frame clones appear in the TCRdb table, and some are missing; sequencing was by immunoSEQ multiplex PCR. Altogether approximately 110,000 clones are present, 73% being singletons, with the ten largest covering approximately 4.8%. This clone was found a few times. The sequence came from a man in his sixties in good health and CMV-seropositive. V gene TRBV6-4 combines with J gene TRBJ2-7; perhaps TRBD1 as D (5 bases). The sequenced sample consisted of PBMCs. The CDR3 loop is CASSTREGNEQYF. The CDR3, as DNA: TGTGCCAGCAGCACCAGGGAAGGTAACGAGCAGTACTTC.